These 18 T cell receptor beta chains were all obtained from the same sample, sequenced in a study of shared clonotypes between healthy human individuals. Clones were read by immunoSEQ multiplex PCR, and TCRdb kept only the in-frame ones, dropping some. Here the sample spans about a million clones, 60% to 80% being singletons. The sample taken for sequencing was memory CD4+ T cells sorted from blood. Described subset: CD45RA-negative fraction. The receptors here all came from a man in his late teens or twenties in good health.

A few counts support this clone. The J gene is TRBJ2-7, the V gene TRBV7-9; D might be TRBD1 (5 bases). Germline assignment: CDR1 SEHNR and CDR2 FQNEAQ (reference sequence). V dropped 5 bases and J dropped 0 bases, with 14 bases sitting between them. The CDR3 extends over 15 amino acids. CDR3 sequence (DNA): TGTGCCAGCAGCAAACTTCTAGGGGACTCCTACGAGCAGTACTTC. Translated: CASSKLLGDSYEQYF.

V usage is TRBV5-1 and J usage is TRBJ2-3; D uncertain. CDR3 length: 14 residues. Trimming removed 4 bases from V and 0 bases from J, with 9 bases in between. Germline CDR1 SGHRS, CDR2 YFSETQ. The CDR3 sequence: CASSVSRSTDTQYF. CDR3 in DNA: TGCGCCAGCAGCGTGAGCCGTAGCACAGATACGCAGTATTTT.

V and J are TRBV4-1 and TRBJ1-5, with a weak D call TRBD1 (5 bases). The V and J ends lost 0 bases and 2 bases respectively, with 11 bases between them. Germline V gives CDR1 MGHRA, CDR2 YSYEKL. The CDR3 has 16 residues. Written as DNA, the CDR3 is TGCGCCAGCAGCCAAGATCAGATGGGGCGCAATCAGCCCCAGCATTTT. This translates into CASSQDQMGRNQPQHF.

For the CDR3, the DNA is TGTGCCACCAAAGCTACAGGGGGCCCCAATCAGCCCCAGCATTTT. Amino acid sequence: CATKATGGPNQPQHF. The rearrangement links TRBV10-3 to TRBJ1-5; 9 bases are shared with TRBD1. CDR1 ENHRY and CDR2 SYGVKD come from the germline V gene. The CDR3 length is 15 residues. J gave up 3 bases and V 10 bases, and 10 bases lay outside the gene matches.

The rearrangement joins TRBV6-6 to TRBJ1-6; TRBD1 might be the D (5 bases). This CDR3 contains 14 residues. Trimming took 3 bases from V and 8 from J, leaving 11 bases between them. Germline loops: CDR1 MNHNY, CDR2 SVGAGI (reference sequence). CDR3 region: CASSYRAGDSPLHF. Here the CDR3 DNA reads TGTGCCAGCAGTTATAGGGCGGGGGATTCACCCCTCCACTTT.

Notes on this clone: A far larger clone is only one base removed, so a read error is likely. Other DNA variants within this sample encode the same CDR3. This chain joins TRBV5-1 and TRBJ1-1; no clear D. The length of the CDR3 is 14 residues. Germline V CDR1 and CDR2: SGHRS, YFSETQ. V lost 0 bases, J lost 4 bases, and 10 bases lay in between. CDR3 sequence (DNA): TGCGCCAGCAGCTTGGGGCAGCCTGGCACTGAAGCTTTCTTT. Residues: CASSLGQPGTEAFF.

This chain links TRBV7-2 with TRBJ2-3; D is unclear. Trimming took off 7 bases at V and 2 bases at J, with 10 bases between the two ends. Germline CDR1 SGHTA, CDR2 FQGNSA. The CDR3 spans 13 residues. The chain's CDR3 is CASTLRFTDTQYF. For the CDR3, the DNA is TGTGCCAGCACCCTACGGTTCACAGATACGCAGTATTTT.

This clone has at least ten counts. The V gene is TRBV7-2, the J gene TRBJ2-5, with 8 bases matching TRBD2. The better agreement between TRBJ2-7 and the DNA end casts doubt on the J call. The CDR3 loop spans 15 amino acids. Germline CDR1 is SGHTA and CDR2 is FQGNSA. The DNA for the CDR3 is TGTGCCAGCAGCCAGCGGGGCGGGAGGTTTGTCGAGCAGTACTTC. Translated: CASSQRGGRFVEQYF.

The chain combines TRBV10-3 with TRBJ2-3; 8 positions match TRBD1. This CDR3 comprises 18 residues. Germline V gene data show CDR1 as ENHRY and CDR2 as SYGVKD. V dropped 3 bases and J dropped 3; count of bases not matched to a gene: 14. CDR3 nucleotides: TGTGCCATCAGTGACCATGGACAGGGCTTTTACGGAACAGATACGCAGTATTTT. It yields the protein CAISDHGQGFYGTDTQYF.

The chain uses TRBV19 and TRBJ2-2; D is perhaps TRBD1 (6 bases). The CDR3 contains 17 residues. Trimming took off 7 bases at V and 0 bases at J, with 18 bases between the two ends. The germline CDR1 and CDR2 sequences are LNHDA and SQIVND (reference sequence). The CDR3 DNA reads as TGTGCCAGTACCAGTATCGCGACAGGACCGAACACCGGGGAGCTGTTTTTT. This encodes CASTSIATGPNTGELFF.

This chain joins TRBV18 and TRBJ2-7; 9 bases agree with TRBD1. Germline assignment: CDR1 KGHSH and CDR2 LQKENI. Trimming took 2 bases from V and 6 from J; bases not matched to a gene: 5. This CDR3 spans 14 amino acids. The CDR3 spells CASSPRTGVGEQYF. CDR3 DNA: TGTGCCAGCTCACCAAGGACAGGGGTCGGCGAGCAGTACTTC.

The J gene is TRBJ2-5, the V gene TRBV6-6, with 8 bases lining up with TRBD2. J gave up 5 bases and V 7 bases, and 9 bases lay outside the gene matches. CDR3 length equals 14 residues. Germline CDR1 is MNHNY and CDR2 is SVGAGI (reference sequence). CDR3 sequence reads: CASISGGEVETQYF. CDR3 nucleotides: TGTGCCAGCATCTCCGGGGGGGAGGTGGAGACCCAGTACTTC.

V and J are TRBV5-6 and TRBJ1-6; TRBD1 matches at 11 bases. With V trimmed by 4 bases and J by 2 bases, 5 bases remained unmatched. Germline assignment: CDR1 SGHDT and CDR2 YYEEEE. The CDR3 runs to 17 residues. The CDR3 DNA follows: TGTGCCAGCAGCACCTGGACAGGGGGCACCTATAATTCACCCCTCCACTTT. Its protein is CASSTWTGGTYNSPLHF.

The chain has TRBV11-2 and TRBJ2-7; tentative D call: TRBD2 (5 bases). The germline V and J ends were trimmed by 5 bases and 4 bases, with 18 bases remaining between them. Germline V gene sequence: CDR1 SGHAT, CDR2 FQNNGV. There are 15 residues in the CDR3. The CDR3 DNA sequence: TGTGCCAGCAGCCTAGGACGGACTTCGGTTTACGAGCAGTACTTC. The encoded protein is CASSLGRTSVYEQYF.

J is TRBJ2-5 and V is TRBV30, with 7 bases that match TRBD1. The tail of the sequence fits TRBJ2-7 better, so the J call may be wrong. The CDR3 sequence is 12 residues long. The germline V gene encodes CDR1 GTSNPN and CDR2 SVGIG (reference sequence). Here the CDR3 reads CAWRGGSYEQYF. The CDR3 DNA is TGTGCCTGGAGAGGGGGCAGCTACGAGCAGTACTTC.

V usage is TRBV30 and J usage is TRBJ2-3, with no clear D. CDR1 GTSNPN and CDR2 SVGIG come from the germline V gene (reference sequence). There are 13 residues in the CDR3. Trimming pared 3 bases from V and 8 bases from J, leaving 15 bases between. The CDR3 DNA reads TGTGCCTGGAGCCACCCTCCCCGGTTTACGCAGTATTTT. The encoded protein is CAWSHPPRFTQYF.

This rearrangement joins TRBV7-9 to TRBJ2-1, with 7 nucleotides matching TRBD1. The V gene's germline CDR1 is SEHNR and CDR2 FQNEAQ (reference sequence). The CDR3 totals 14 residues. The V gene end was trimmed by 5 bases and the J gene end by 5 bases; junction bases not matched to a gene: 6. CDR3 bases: TGTGCCAGCAGCCTACAGGGGCCAGACAATGAGCAGTTCTTC. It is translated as CASSLQGPDNEQFF.

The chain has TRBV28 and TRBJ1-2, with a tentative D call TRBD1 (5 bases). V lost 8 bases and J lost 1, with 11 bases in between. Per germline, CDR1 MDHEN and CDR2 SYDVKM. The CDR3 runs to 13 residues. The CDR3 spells CASSRGFNYGYTF. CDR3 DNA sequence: TGTGCCAGCTCTCGGGGCTTTAACTATGGCTACACCTTC.